This TCR beta chain was documented in a study of T cell responses to AZD1222 COVID-19 vaccine. Concerning this clone: At one end, the junction sequence differs from germline, possibly due to a read error.

Here immunoSEQ multiplex PCR was the method, and the copy in TCRdb shows in-frame clones only, minus some. The table shows 130,000 or so clones, with 80% to 90% occurring only once. CDR1 is SGHTA and CDR2 is FQGNSA in the germline V gene. The CDR3 contains 15 residues. The material was peripheral blood, obtained on day 0 of AZD1222 vaccination. This sequence was found in an adult in good health. The chain combines TRBV7-2 with TRBJ2-2, with 9 nucleotides matching TRBD2. The DNA of the CDR3 is TGTGCCACCAGCCAAAGCGGGAGGAGGACCGGGGAGCTGTTTTTT. It translates to CATSQSGRRTGELFF.